This T cell receptor (beta chain) originates from a study of CD8 T cells in Susac syndrome. A quantity of about 0.5 to 1 ug RNA underwent reverse transcription using random hexamers. TCRdb processed the immunoSEQ multiplex PCR reads anew with MiXCR; each CDR3 protein has one entry. The sample carries some 140,000 distinct CDR3 sequences, around 91% recorded once. The V gene's germline CDR1 is DFQATT and CDR2 SNEGSKA (reference sequence). This CDR3 contains 12 residues. The ends lost 3 bases at V and 9 bases at J; junction bases unmatched: 5. TCR beta sequencing covered blood CD8+ and CD4+ T cells. Purification of the CD8+ and CD4+ T cells relied on negative isolation, and TEMRA cells underwent FACS enrichment.

The clonotype comes from a human donor with multiple sclerosis. Sequenced material: CD8+ T cells from PBMCs. The genes are TRBV20-1 and TRBJ2-4, with 7 bases lining up with TRBD2. CDR3 DNA sequence: TGCAGTGCTAGGGGCGGGGGATCCATTCAGTACTTC. Translation gives CSARGGGSIQYF.